Listed below are T cell receptor beta chains from one sample, sequenced in a study of identical twins. TCRdb recomputed calls from the 5' RACE reads with MiXCR, one row per CDR3 protein. Of 310,000 or so distinct CDR3 sequences listed, 7.5% to 9.5% are singletons. A further study also used this sample, focusing on yellow fever vaccine responses in identical twins.

Sequencing input: CD8+ T cells sorted from blood. The receptor source for this set is a woman younger than 35 in good health. Each CDR3 is given with its conserved first and last residue. Fields, in order: J gene, V gene, D gene, clone size, CDR3 protein, CDR3 DNA. A D gene is named only where the DNA matches it firmly. The size field is filled for only some rows; it gives once, few, many or a size class.

TRBJ2-3 TRBV6-4 TRBD2 many CASSELSGGSTDTQYF TGTGCCAGCAGTGAACTTAGCGGGGGCAGCACAGATACGCAGTATTTT
TRBJ2-2 TRBV12-3/TRBV12-4 . many CASSPGAPGTGELFF TGTGCCAGCAGTCCCGGGGCTCCGGGTACCGGGGAGCTGTTTTTT
TRBJ2-1 TRBV6-2/TRBV6-3 TRBD2 few CASSGLAGIPYDEQFF TGTGCCAGCAGTGGACTAGCGGGTATACCCTATGATGAGCAGTTCTTC
TRBJ2-7 TRBV25-1 . many CASSVTASYEQYF TGTGCCAGCAGTGTGACAGCGTCCTACGAGCAGTACTTC
TRBJ1-4 TRBV12-3/TRBV12-4 . many CASSSEGSEKLFF TGTGCCAGCAGTTCCGAGGGTTCCGAAAAACTGTTTTTT
TRBJ2-2 TRBV11-2 . many CASRPQVPYTGELFF TGTGCCAGCAGACCACAAGTACCTTACACCGGGGAGCTGTTTTTT
TRBJ2-7 TRBV7-2 TRBD1 . CASSLYGDSIYEQYF TGTGCCAGCAGCTTATACGGGGACAGCATCTACGAGCAGTACTTC
TRBJ1-6 TRBV28 TRBD1 few CASSWTGNSPLHF TGTGCCAGCAGTTGGACAGGGAATTCACCCCTCCACTTT
TRBJ2-5 TRBV6-1 TRBD2 . CASRSGGLETQYF TGTGCCAGCAGATCGGGGGGGCTGGAGACCCAGTACTTC
TRBJ2-7 TRBV2 . . CASSPEGTFYEQYF TGTGCCAGCAGTCCAGAGGGGACTTTCTACGAGCAGTACTTC
TRBJ2-1 TRBV29-1 . few CSVEDRTTGNEQFF TGCAGCGTTGAAGATCGGACCACGGGCAATGAGCAGTTCTTC
TRBJ2-5 TRBV6-5 . many CASSYSGGSQETQYF TGTGCCAGCAGTTACTCCGGTGGGAGTCAAGAGACCCAGTACTTC
TRBJ2-7 TRBV20-1 . . CSARWLYEQYF TGCAGTGCTAGATGGTTGTACGAGCAGTACTTC
TRBJ2-1 TRBV4-3 . many CASSQERTDNEQFF TGCGCCAGCAGCCAAGAAAGGACAGACAATGAGCAGTTCTTC
TRBJ2-7 TRBV20-1 . many CSAGQGLSYEQYF TGCAGTGCAGGCCAGGGGCTCTCCTACGAGCAGTACTTC
TRBJ2-2 TRBV19 . few CASSFWNTGELFF TGTGCCAGTAGTTTCTGGAACACCGGGGAGCTGTTTTTT
TRBJ1-2 TRBV6-5 TRBD1 . CASSLQPGQGAPNYGYTF TGTGCCAGCAGTTTACAACCGGGACAGGGGGCGCCTAACTATGGCTACACCTTC
TRBJ2-5 TRBV11-2 TRBD2 few CASSLGGFASGTLQETQYF TGTGCCAGCAGCTTAGGGGGTTTTGCTAGCGGAACCTTGCAAGAGACCCAGTACTTC
TRBJ2-5 TRBV20-1 . few CSARDFLRPDYQETQYF TGCAGTGCTAGAGATTTCTTGCGACCCGACTATCAAGAGACCCAGTACTTC
TRBJ2-6 TRBV11-2 TRBD1 few CASMDRGPGANVLTF TGTGCCAGCATGGACAGGGGGCCTGGGGCCAACGTCCTGACTTTC
TRBJ2-3 TRBV5-6 TRBD2 few CASSAYPNSGRATDTQYF TGTGCCAGCAGCGCGTACCCGAATAGCGGGAGGGCCACAGATACGCAGTATTTT
TRBJ1-1 TRBV4-3 . many CASSQDSANEAFF TGCGCCAGCAGCCAAGATTCGGCGAATGAAGCTTTCTTT
TRBJ2-6 TRBV4-3 TRBD2 . CASSQDAELAGVGGANVLTF TGCGCCAGCAGCCAAGATGCGGAACTAGCGGGAGTGGGTGGGGCCAACGTCCTGACTTTC
TRBJ2-3 TRBV6-1 TRBD2 . CASSRTSETDTQYF TGTGCCAGCAGCAGGACTAGCGAAACAGATACGCAGTATTTT
TRBJ2-3 TRBV29-1 TRBD2 few CSVEDSRGDLSDTQYF TGCAGCGTTGAAGATTCCCGGGGGGATCTATCAGATACGCAGTATTTT
TRBJ2-1 TRBV12-3/TRBV12-4 TRBD2 many CASSPGTSGGNEQFF TGTGCCAGCAGCCCCGGGACTAGCGGGGGAAATGAGCAGTTCTTC
TRBJ2-7 TRBV14 . many CASSQEANEDYEQYF TGTGCCAGCAGCCAAGAGGCAAATGAGGACTACGAGCAGTACTTC
TRBJ1-3 TRBV23-1 TRBD1 few CASSPSGQASGNTIYF TGCGCCAGCAGTCCTTCCGGACAGGCCTCTGGAAACACCATATATTTT
TRBJ2-5 TRBV24-1 . . CATSDLGNIETQYF TGTGCCACCAGTGATTTGGGGAATATTGAGACCCAGTACTTC
TRBJ1-2 TRBV9 . many CASGTTSYGYTF TGTGCCAGCGGGACCACTTCCTATGGCTACACCTTC
TRBJ2-7 TRBV4-3 TRBD2 . CASSQGERGAYEQYF TGCGCCAGCAGCCAAGGGGAGCGGGGGGCCTACGAGCAGTACTTC
TRBJ2-1 TRBV4-1 . few CASSQGLSGSNNEQFF TGCGCCAGCAGCCAAGGTTTATCGGGGTCGAACAATGAGCAGTTCTTC
TRBJ2-7 TRBV3-1 TRBD1 few CASSQAGQGNGYEQYF TGTGCCAGCAGCCAAGCGGGACAGGGAAACGGTTACGAGCAGTACTTC
TRBJ2-3 TRBV11-2 TRBD2 few CASSLDLGGRSTDTQYF TGTGCCAGCAGCTTAGACTTGGGCGGGAGGTCGACAGATACGCAGTATTTT